Here is one T cell receptor (beta chain) with its context. As yet, its antigen is unknown. This table comes from immunoSEQ multiplex PCR, and its TCRdb copy is limited to in-frame clones, with some not included. This table has about 130,000 clones, around 92% appearing once. Germline loops: CDR1 SGHTA, CDR2 FQGNSA. This CDR3 contains 14 residues. The V segment lost 5 bases and the J segment 9 bases; nucleotides outside the gene matches: 4. This sample was included in a study of T cell responses to AZD1222 COVID-19 vaccine. General study results and limits: After two AZD1222 doses, spike-specific TCR breadth and depth rose versus day 0.

This clonotype originated in an adult in good health. The sequenced sample was peripheral blood, obtained on day 0 of AZD1222 vaccination. This chain joins TRBV7-2 and TRBJ2-1, with 13 nucleotides matching TRBD2. In nucleotides, the CDR3 is TGTGCCAGCAGCCCACTAGCGGGAGGGGGTGAGCAGTTCTTC. Protein product: CASSPLAGGGEQFF.